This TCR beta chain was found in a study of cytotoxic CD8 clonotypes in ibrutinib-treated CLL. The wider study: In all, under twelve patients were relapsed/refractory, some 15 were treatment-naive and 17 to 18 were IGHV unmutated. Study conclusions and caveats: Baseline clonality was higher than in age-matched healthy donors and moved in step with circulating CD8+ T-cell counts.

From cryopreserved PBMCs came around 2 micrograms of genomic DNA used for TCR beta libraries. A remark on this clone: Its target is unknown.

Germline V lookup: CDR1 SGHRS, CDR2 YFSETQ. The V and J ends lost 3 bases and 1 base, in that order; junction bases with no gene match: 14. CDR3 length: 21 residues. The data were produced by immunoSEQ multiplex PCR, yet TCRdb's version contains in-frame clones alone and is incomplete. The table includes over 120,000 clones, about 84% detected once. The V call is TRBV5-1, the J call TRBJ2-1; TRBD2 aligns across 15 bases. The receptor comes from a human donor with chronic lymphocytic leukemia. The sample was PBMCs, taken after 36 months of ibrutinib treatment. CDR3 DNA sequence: TGCGCCAGCAGCTCCCCGCGAACCGGGACTAGCGGGGGGCGGTCCTACAATGAGCAGTTCTTC. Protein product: CASSSPRTGTSGGRSYNEQFF.